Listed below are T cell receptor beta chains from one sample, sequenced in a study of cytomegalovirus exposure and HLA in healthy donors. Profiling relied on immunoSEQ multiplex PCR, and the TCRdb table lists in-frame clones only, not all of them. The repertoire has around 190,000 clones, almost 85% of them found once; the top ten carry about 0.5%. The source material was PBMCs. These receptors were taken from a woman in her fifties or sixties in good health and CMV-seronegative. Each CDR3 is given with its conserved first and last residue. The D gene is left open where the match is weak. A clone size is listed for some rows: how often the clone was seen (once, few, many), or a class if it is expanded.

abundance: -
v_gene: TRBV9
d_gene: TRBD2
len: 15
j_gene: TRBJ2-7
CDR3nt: TGTGCCAGCAGCGTAGAGGAGGGAGGGATCTACGAGCAGTACTTC
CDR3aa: CASSVEEGGIYEQYF

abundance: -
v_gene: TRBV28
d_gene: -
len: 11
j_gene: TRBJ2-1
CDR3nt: TGTGCCAGCAGACGTAGCGGCCCCCAGTTCTTC
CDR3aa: CASRRSGPQFF

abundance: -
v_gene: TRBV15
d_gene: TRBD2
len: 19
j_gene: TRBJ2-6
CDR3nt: TGTGCCACCAGCAGAGGTCAATGGCGGGAGGCCTCTGGGGCCAACGTCCTGACTTTC
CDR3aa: CATSRGQWREASGANVLTF

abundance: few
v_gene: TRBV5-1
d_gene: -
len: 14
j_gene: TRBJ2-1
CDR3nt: TGCGCCAGCAGCTTGGTGTCAGGGGTAGATGAGCAGTTCTTC
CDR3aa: CASSLVSGVDEQFF

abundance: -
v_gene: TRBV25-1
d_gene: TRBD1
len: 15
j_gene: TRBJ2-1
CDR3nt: TGTGCCAGCAGTGTTGGGTGGGACAGGGCCAATGAGCAGTTCTTC
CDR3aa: CASSVGWDRANEQFF

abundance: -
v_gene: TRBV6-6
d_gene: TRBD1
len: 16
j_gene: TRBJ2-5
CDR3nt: TGTGCCACATCCACCGGGACAGGGGGCGGGGAAGAGACCCAGTACTTC
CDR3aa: CATSTGTGGGEETQYF

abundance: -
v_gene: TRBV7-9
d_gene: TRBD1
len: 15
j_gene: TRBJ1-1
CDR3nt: TGTGCCAGCAGCTTAGTTGGGACAGGGGGAGTCGGAGCTTTCTTT
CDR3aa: CASSLVGTGGVGAFF

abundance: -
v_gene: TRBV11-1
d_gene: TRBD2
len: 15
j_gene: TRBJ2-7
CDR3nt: TGTGCCAGCAGCAACCCGGGACTAGGCCCCTACGAGCAGTACTTC
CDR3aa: CASSNPGLGPYEQYF

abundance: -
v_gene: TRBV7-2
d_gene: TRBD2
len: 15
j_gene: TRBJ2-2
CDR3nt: TGTGCCAGCAGCTTCGGACTAGCCAGGGTCGGGGAGCTGTTTTTT
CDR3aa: CASSFGLARVGELFF

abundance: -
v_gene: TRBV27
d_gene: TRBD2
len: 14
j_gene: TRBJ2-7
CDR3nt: TGTGCCAGCAGTCAGACTAGCGGGAGTCCCGAGCAGTACTTC
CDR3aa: CASSQTSGSPEQYF

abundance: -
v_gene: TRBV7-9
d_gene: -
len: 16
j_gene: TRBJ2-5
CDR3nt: TGTGCCAGCAGCTTTCTAAACCAGCCGGGACAAGAGACCCAGTACTTC
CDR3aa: CASSFLNQPGQETQYF

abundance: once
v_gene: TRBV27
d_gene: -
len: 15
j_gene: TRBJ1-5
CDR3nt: TGTGCCAGCAGCCTAAAGCCCAGGGCGAATCAGCCCCAGCATTTT
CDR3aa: CASSLKPRANQPQHF

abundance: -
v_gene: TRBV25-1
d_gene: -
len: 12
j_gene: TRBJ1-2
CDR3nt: TGTGCCAGCAGCCCCGGGACTCGGGGCTACACCTTC
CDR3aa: CASSPGTRGYTF

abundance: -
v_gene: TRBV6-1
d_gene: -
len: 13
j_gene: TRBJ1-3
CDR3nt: TGTGCCAGCCTACCCAACTCTGGAAACACCATATATTTT
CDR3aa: CASLPNSGNTIYF

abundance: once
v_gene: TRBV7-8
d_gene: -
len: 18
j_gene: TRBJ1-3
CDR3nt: TGTGCCAGCAGCTTAGCCACCTCAGTCAGTAGCACGGGAAACACCATATATTTT
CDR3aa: CASSLATSVSSTGNTIYF

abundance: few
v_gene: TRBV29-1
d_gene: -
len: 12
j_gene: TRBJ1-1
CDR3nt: TGCAGCGGCGGACAAATGGGCACTGAAGCTTTCTTT
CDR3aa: CSGGQMGTEAFF

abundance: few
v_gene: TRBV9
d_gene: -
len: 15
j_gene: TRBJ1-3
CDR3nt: TGTGCCAGCAGCGTAGCTCAGGGGACTGGAAACACCATATATTTT
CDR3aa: CASSVAQGTGNTIYF

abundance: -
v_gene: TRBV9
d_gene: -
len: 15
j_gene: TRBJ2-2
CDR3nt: TGTGCCAGCACTAAGGGGATAGCAAACACCGGGGAGCTGTTTTTT
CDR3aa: CASTKGIANTGELFF

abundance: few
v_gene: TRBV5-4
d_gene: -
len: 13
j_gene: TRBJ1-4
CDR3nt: TGTGCCACCGCACAGGGCGTCGAAGAAAAACTGTTTTTT
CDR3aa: CATAQGVEEKLFF

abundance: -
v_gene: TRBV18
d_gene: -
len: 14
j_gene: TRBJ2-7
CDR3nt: TGTGCCAGCTCACGGAGTGAGGGTCCCTACGAGCAGTACTTC
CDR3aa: CASSRSEGPYEQYF

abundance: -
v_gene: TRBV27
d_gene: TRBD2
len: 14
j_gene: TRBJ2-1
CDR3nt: TGTGCCAGCAGGCTAGCGGGAGGGCCCGATGAGCAGTTCTTC
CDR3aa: CASRLAGGPDEQFF

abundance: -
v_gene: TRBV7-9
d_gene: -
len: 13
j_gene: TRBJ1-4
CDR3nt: TGTTCCAGCAGCTTAGCGGAGAGTTCGGGATTGTTTTTT
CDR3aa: CSSSLAESSGLFF

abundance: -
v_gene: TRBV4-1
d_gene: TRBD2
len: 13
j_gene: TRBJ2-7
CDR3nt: TGCGCCAGCAGCGGCGGGAGCTCCTACGAGCAGTACTTC
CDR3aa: CASSGGSSYEQYF

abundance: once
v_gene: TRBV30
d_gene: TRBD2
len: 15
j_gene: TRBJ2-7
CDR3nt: TGTGCCTGGAGGAAGGGACTAGCGCCGGCCTACGAGCAGTACTTC
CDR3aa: CAWRKGLAPAYEQYF

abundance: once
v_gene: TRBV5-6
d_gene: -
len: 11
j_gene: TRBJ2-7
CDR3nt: TGTGCCCACCTCCCGCCCGGCGAGCAGTACTTC
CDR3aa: CAHLPPGEQYF

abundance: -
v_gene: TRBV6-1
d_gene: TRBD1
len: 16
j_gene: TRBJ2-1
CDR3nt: TGTGCCAGCAGTGACGGGGGGACAGGGCACTACAATGAGCAGTTCTTC
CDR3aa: CASSDGGTGHYNEQFF

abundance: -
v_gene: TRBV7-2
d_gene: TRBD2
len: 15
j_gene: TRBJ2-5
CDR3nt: TGTGCCAGCAGCTTTAGTAGCGGGGGAGCAGAGACCCAGTACTTC
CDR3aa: CASSFSSGGAETQYF

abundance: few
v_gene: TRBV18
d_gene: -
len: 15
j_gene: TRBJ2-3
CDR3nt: TGTGCCAGCTCAAAAAACAGGGTTGGCACAGATACGCAGTATTTT
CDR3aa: CASSKNRVGTDTQYF

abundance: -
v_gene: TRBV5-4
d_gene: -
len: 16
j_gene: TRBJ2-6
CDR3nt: TGTGCCAGCAGCTTCCCGGGAGAATCTGGGGCCAACGTCCTGACTTTC
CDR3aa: CASSFPGESGANVLTF

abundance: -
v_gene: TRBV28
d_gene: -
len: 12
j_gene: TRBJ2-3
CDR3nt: TGTGCCAGCAGGGGAGTCCCAGATACGCAGTATTTT
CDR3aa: CASRGVPDTQYF

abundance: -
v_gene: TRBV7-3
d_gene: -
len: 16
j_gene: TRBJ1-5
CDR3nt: TGTGCCAGCAGCTCCCCTCGGAAGGGGAACAATCAGCCCCAGCATTTT
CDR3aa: CASSSPRKGNNQPQHF

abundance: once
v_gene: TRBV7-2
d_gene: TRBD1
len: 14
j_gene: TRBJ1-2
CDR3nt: TGTGCCAGCAGCTCCGACAGGGGGCCCTATGGCTACACCTTC
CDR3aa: CASSSDRGPYGYTF

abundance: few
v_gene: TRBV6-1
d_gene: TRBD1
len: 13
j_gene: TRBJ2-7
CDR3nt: TGTGCCAGCAATGTGGACAGGGCCTACGAGCAGTACTTC
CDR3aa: CASNVDRAYEQYF

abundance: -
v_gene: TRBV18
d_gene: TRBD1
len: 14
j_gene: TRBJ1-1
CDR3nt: TGTGCCAGCTCACTGGGGACAGGGGCCGCCGGGACTTTCTTT
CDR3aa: CASSLGTGAAGTFF

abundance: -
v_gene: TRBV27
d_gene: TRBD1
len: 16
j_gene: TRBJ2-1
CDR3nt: TGTGCCAGCAGTCGGCCCGGGACAGGGGCCCCCAATGAGCAGTTCTTC
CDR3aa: CASSRPGTGAPNEQFF

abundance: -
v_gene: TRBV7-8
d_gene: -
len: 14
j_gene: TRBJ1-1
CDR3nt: TGTGCCAGCAGCTTAGCCAGGTGGGACACTGAAGCTTTCTTT
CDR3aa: CASSLARWDTEAFF

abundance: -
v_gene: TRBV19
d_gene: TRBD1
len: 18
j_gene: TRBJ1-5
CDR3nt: TGTGCCAGTAGTGAAACCGGGACAGGGGGCGCTCTAGGTCAGCCCCAGCATTTT
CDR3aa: CASSETGTGGALGQPQHF

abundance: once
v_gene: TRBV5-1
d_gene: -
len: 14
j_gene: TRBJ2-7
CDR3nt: TGCGCCAGCAGCCTTCGCGAAGGGGCCTACGAGCAGTACTTC
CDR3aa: CASSLREGAYEQYF

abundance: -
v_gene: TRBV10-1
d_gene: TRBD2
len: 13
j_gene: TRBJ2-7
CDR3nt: TGCGCCAGCCCCCGGGGGGGGAGTAGCGAGCAGTACTTC
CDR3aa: CASPRGGSSEQYF

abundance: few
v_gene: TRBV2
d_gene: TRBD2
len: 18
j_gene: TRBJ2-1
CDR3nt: TGTGCCAGCAGGGGACTAGCGGGGGGCCAGAGCTCCTACAATGAGCAGTTCTTC
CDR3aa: CASRGLAGGQSSYNEQFF

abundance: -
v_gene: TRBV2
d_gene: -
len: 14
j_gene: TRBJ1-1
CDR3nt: TGTGCCAGCAGTGATCAGAGGCTAAACACTGAAGCTTTCTTT
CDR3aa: CASSDQRLNTEAFF

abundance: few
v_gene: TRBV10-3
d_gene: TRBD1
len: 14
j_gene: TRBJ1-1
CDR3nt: TGTGCCATCAGTGATTCGACAGGGAGCACTGAAGCTTTCTTT
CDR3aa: CAISDSTGSTEAFF

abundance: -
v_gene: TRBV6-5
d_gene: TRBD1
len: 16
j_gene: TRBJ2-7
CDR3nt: TGTGCCAGCAGTTACTCGGGACAGAGGAGCTCCTACGAGCAGTACTTC
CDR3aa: CASSYSGQRSSYEQYF

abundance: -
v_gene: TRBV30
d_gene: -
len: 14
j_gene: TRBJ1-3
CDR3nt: TGTGCCTGGAATCAGGGAGGCGCCAGAAACACCATATATTTT
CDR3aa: CAWNQGGARNTIYF

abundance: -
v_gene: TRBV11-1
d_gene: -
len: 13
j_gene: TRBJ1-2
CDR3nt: TGTGCCAGCAGCCAAGACAGCCTTAGAGGCTACACCTTC
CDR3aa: CASSQDSLRGYTF

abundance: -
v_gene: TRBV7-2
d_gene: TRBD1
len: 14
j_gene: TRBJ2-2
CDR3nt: TGTGCCAGCACTGGACAGGGGGGAACCGGGGAGCTGTTTTTT
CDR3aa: CASTGQGGTGELFF

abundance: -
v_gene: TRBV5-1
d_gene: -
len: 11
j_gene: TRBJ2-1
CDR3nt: TGCGCCAGCAGCTTCGACAGGGAGCAGTTCTTC
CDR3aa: CASSFDREQFF

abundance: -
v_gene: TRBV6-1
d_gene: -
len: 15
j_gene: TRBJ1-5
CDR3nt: TGTGCCACCTTGAGCGGGGCCTATAGCAATCAGCCCCAGCATTTT
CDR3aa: CATLSGAYSNQPQHF

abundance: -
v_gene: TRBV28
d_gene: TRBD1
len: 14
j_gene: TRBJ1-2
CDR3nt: TGTGCCAGCAGTTTCTCCGGGACAGACTATGGCTACACCTTC
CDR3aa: CASSFSGTDYGYTF

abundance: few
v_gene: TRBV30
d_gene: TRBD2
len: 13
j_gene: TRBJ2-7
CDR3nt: TGTGCCTGGAGTGTAGGCGGGGGTTTAGATATCTACTTC
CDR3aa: CAWSVGGGLDIYF

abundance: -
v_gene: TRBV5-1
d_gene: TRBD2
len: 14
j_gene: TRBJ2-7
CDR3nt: TGCGCCAGCAGCCCCTCGACTAGCGGTGGTGCTCTGGACTTC
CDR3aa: CASSPSTSGGALDF

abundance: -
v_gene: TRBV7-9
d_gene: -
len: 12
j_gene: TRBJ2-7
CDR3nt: TGTGCCAGCAGAAGGGGAACGTACGAGCAGTACTTC
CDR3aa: CASRRGTYEQYF

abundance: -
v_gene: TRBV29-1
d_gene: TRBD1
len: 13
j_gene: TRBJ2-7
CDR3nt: TGCAGCGTCTTTGGGACAGGGCCCTACGAGCAGTACTTC
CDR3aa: CSVFGTGPYEQYF

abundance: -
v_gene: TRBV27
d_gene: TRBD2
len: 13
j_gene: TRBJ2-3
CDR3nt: TGTGCCAGCAGGGCTAGCGGGACAAATACGCAGTATTTT
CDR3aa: CASRASGTNTQYF

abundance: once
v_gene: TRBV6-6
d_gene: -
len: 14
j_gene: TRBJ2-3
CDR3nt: TGTGCCAGCAGTCAACGGGGGTACACAGATACGCAGTATTTT
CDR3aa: CASSQRGYTDTQYF

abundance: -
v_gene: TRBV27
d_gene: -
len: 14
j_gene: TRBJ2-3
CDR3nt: TGTGCCACCTCCCCTCAGCGGACCTCAAATACGCAGTATTTT
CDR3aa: CATSPQRTSNTQYF

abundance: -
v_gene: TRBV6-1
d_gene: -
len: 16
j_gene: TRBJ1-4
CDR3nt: TGTGCCAGCAGTGAAAGGTTGGGAGGGGGAAATGAAAAACTGTTTTTT
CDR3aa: CASSERLGGGNEKLFF